This T cell receptor (beta chain) was found in a study of cytomegalovirus exposure and HLA in healthy donors. CDR3 length: 15 residues. CDR1 is MDHEN and CDR2 is SYDVKM in the germline V gene. V trimming: 3 bases; J trimming: 4 bases; junction bases outside the gene matches: 3. Assay: immunoSEQ multiplex PCR; the TCRdb copy retains only in-frame clones and omits some. The top ten clones hold roughly 1.5% of a sample with about 66,000 clones, approximately 97% of them seen once. V usage is TRBV28 and J usage is TRBJ1-5; TRBD1 matches at 10 bases. Material for sequencing was PBMCs. This receptor was taken from a young woman in good health and CMV-seropositive. CDR3 nucleotides: TGTGCCAGCAGTTTGGGGGGACAGGGGAATCAGCCCCAGCATTTT. Translating it yields CASSLGGQGNQPQHF. The complete variable domain, with remaining parts taken from reference TRBV28 and TRBJ1-5, reads DVKVTQSSRYLVKRTGEKVFLECVQDMDHENMFWYRQDPGLGLRLIYFSYDVKMKEKGDIPEGYSVSREKKERFSLILESASTNQTSMYLCASSLGGQGNQPQHFGDGTRLSIL.